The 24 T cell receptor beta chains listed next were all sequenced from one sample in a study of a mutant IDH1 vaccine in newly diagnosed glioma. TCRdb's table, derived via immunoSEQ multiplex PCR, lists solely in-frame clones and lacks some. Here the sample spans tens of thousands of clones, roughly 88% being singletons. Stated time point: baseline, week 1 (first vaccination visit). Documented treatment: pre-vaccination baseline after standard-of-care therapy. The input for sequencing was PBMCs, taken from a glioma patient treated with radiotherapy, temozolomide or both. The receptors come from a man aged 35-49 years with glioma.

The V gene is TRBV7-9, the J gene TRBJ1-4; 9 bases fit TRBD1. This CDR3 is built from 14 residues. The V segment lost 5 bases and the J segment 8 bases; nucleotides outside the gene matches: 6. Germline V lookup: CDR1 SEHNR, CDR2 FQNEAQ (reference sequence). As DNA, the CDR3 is TGTGCCAGCAGCCCTAGGACAGGGGTCGAAAAACTGTTTTTT. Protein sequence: CASSPRTGVEKLFF.

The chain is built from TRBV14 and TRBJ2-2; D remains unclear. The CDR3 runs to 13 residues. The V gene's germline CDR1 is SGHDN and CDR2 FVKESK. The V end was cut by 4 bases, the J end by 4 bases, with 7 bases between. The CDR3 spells CASSLQLTGELFF. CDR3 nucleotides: TGTGCCAGCAGCCTACAACTCACCGGGGAGCTGTTTTTT.

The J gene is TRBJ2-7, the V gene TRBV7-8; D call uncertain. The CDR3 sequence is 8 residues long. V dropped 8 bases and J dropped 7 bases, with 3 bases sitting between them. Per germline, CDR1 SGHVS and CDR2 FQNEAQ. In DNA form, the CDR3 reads TGTGCCAGCCTTGAGCAGTACTTC. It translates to CASLEQYF.

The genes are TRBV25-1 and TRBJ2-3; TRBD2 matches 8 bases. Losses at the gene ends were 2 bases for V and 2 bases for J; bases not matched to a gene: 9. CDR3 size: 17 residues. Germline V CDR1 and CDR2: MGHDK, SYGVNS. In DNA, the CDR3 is TGTGCCAGCAGTGAAAGGGGGAAGCGGGGGAACACAGATACGCAGTATTTT. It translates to CASSERGKRGNTDTQYF.

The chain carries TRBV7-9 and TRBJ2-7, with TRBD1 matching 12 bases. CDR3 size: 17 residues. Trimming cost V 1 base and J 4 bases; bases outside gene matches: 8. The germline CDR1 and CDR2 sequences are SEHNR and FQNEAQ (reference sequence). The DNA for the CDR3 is TGTGCCAGCAGCTTAGTGTGGGGGACAGGGGGCTGGTACGAGCAGTACTTC. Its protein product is CASSLVWGTGGWYEQYF. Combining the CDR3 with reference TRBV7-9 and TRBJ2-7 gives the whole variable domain DTGVSQNPRHKITKRGQNVTFRCDPISEHNRLYWYRQTLGQGPEFLTYFQNEAQLEKSRLLSDRFSAERPKGSFSTLEIQRTEQGDSAMYLCASSLVWGTGGWYEQYFGPGTRLTVT.

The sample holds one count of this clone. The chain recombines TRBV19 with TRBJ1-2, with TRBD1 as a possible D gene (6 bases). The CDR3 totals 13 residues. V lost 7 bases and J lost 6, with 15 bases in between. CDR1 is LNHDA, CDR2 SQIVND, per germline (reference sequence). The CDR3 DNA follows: TGTGCCAGTATTGGGGATAAGGGGGATGGCTACACCTTC. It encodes CASIGDKGDGYTF.

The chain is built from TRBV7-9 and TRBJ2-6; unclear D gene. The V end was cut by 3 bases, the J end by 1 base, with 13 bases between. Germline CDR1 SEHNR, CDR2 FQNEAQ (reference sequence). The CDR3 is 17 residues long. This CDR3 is CASSFSHSGSGANVLTF. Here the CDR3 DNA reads TGTGCCAGCAGCTTCAGCCATTCGGGTTCTGGGGCCAACGTCCTGACTTTC.

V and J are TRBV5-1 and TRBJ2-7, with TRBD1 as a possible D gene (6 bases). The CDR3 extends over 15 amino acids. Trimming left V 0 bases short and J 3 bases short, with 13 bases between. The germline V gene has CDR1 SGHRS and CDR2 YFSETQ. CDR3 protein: CASSLAGQPSYEQYF. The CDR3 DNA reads TGCGCCAGCAGCTTGGCCGGACAGCCCAGCTACGAGCAGTACTTC.

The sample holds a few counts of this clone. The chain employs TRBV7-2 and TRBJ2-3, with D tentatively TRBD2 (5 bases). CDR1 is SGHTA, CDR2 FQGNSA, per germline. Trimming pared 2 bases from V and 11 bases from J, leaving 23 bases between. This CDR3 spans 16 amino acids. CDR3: CASSLSQKRAAGEQYF. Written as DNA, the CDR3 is TGTGCCAGCAGCTTAAGTCAAAAGAGAGCTGCGGGCGAGCAGTATTTT. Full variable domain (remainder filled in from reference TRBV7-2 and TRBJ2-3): GAGVSQSPSNKVTEKGKDVELRCDPISGHTALYWYRQSLGQGLEFLIYFQGNSAPDKSGLPSDRFSAERTGGSVSTLTIQRTQQEDSAVYLCASSLSQKRAAGEQYFGPGTRLTVL.

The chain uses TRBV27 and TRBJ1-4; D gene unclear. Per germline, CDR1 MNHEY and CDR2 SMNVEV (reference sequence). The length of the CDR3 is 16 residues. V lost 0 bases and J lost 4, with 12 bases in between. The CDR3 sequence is CASSLSIWGGNEKLFF. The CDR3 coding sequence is TGTGCCAGCAGTTTATCGATTTGGGGTGGTAATGAAAAACTGTTTTTT. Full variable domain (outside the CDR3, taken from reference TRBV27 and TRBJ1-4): EAQVTQNPRYLITVTGKKLTVTCSQNMNHEYMSWYRQDPGLGLRQIYYSMNVEVTDKGDVPEGYKVSRKEKRNFPLILESPSPNQTSLYFCASSLSIWGGNEKLFFGSGTQLSVL.

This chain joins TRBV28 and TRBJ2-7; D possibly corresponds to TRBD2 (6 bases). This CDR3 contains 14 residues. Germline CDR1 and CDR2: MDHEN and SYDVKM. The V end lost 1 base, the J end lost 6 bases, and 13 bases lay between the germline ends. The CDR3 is CASSLFGSISEQYF. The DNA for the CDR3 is TGTGCCAGCAGTTTATTCGGGAGTATTAGCGAGCAGTACTTC.

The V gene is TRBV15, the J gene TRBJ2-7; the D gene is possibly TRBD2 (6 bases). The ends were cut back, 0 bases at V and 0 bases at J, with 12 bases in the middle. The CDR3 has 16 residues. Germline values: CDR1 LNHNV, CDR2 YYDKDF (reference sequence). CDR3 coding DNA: TGTGCCACCAGCAGAGAAGCTAGCGCCCTCTCCTACGAGCAGTACTTC. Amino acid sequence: CATSREASALSYEQYF.

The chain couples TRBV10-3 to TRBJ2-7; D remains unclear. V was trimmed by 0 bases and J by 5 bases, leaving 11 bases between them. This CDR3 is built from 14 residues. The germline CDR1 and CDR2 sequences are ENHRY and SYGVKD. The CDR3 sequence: CAISESELEDEQYF. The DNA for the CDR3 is TGTGCCATCAGTGAGTCCGAGCTAGAGGACGAGCAGTACTTC.

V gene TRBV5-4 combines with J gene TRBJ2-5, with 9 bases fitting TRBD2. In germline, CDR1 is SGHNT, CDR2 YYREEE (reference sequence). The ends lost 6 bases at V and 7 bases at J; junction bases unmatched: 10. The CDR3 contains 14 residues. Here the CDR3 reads CASKSLAGFGTQYF. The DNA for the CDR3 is TGTGCCAGCAAGTCCCTAGCGGGATTCGGGACCCAGTACTTC.

The CDR3 region is CASSQTGTSRGYTF. Written as DNA, the CDR3 is TGTGCCAGCAGTCAGACAGGCACCTCCCGAGGCTACACCTTC. V usage is TRBV28 and J usage is TRBJ1-2; D is perhaps TRBD1 (6 bases). This CDR3 is 14 amino acids long. V lost 5 bases and J 8 bases, leaving 18 bases between the germline ends. Germline-derived CDR1 and CDR2 are MDHEN and SYDVKM.

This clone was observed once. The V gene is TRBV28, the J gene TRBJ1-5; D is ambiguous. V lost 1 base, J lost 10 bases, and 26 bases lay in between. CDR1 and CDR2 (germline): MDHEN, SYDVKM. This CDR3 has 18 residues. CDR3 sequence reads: CASSLFRFGSRVFVPQHF. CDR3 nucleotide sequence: TGTGCCAGCAGTTTATTCCGTTTTGGGTCACGGGTATTTGTCCCCCAGCATTTT.

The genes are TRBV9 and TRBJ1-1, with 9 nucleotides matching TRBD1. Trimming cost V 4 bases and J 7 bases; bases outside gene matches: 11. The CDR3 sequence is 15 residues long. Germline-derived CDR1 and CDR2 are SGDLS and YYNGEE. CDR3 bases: TGTGCCAGCAGCATCTACGGGACAGGGTTAAATGAAGCTTTCTTT. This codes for CASSIYGTGLNEAFF.

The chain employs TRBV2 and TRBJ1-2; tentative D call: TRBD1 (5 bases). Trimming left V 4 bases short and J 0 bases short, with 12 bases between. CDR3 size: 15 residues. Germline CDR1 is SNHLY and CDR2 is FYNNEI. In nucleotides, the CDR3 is TGTGCCAGCAGTGGGGAGACAGCCCCTAACTATGGCTACACCTTC. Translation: CASSGETAPNYGYTF.

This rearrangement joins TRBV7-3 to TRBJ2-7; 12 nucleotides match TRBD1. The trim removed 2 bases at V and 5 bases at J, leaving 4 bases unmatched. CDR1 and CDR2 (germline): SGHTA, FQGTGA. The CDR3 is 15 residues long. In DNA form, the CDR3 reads TGTGCCAGCAGCTTACTGGGGACAGGGGGCAACGAGCAGTACTTC. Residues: CASSLLGTGGNEQYF.

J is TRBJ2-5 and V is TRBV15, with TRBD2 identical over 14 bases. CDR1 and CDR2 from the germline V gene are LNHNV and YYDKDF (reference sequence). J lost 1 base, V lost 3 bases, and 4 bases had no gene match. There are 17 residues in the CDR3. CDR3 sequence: CATSSGLAGGVQETQYF. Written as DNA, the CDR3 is TGTGCCACCAGCAGCGGACTAGCGGGAGGAGTCCAAGAGACCCAGTACTTC. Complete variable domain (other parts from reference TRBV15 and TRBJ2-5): DAMVIQNPRYQVTQFGKPVTLSCSQTLNHNVMYWYQQKSSQAPKLLFHYYDKDFNNEADTPDNFQSRRPNTSFCFLDIRSPGLGDTAMYLCATSSGLAGGVQETQYFGPGTRLLVL.

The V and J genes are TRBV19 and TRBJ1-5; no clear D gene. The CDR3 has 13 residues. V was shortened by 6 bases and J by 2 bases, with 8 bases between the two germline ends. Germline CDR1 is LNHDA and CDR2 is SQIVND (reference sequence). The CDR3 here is CASSQTGNQPQHF. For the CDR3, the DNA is TGTGCCAGTAGCCAAACGGGCAATCAGCCCCAGCATTTT.

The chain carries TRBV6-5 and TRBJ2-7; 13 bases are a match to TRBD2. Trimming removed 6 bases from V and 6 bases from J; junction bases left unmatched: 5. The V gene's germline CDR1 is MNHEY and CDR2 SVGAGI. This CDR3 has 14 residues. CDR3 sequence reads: CASRGLAGVAEQYF. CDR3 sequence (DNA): TGTGCCAGCAGAGGACTAGCGGGAGTTGCCGAGCAGTACTTC.

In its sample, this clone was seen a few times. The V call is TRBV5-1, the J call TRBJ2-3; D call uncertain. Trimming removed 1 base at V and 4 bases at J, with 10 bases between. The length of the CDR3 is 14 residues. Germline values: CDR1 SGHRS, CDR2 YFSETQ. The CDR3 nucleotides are TGCGCCAGCAGCTTGTACGGTGGTGCAGATACGCAGTATTTT. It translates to CASSLYGGADTQYF.

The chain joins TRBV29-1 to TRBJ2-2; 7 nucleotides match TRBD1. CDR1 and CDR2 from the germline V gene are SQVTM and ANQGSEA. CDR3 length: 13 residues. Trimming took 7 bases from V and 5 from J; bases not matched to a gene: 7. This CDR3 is CSARQGGTGELFF. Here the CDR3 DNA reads TGCAGCGCGCGACAGGGTGGAACCGGGGAGCTGTTTTTT.